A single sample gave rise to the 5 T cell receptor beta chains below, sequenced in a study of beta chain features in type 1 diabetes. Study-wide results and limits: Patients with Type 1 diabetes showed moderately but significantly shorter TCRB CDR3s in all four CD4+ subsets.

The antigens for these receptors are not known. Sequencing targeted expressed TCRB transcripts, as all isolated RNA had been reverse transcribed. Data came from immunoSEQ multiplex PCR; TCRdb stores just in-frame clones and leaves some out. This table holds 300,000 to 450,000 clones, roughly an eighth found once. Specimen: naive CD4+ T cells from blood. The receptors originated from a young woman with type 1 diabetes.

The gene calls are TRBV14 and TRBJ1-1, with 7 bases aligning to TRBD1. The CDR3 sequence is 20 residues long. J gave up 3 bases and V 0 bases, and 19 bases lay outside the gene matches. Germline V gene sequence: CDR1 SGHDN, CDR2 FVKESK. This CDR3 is CASSQEAGVEGAALDTEAFF. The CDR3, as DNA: TGTGCCAGCAGCCAAGAAGCAGGGGTGGAGGGGGCTGCATTAGACACTGAAGCTTTCTTT.

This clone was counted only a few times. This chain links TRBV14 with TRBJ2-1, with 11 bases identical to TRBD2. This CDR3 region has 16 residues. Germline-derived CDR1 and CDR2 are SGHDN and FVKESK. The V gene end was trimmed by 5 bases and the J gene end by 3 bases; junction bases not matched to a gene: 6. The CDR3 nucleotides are TGTGCCAGCAGCAATGGACTAGCGGGTTTCTACAATGAGCAGTTCTTC. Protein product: CASSNGLAGFYNEQFF.

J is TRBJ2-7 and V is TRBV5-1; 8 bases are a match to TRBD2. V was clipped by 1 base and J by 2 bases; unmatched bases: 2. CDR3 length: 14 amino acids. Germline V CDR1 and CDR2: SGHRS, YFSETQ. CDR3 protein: CASSLNGGAYEQYF. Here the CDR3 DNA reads TGCGCCAGCAGCTTGAACGGGGGGGCCTACGAGCAGTACTTC.

CDR3 sequence (DNA): TGCGCCAGCAGCAGACGGGAGAAAGAGACCCAGTACTTC. This encodes CASSRREKETQYF. The chain carries TRBV5-1 and TRBJ2-5, with D possibly matching TRBD2 (6 bases). The CDR3 has 13 residues. V was cut by 4 bases and J by 3 bases, with 10 bases left in between. The germline V gene has CDR1 SGHRS and CDR2 YFSETQ.

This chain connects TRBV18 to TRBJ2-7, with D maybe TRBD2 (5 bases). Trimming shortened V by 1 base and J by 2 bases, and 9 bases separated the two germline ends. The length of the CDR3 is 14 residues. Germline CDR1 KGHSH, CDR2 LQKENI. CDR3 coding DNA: TGTGCCAGCTCACCACTGGGAGTACCCTACGAGCAGTACTTC. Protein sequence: CASSPLGVPYEQYF. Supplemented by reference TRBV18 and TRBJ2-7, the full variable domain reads NAGVMQNPRHLVRRRGQEARLRCSPMKGHSHVYWYRQLPEEGLKFMVYLQKENIIDESGMPKERFSAEFPKEGPSILRIQQVVRGDSAAYFCASSPLGVPYEQYFGPGTRLTVT.